The rows below give T cell receptor beta chains drawn from one sample of a study of shared clonotypes between healthy human individuals. Sequenced by immunoSEQ multiplex PCR; TCRdb stores in-frame clones only, minus some. The table includes fewer than 1.8 million clones, just under 99% detected once. Sequencing was done on a sample of naive CD4+ T cells sorted from blood. The receptor source for this set is a man younger than 40 in good health. CDR3s include the opening cysteine and the closing phenylalanine or tryptophan. A D gene is named only where the DNA matches it firmly. Size tells how often a clone was seen (once, few, many) or the class of an expanded clone, and some rows leave it out.

NA	NA	TRBV2	TRBJ1-5	TGTGCCAGCAGTGAGTTGTCGGTTGGGGGGGCAACCCAGCCCCAGCATTTT	CASSELSVGGATQPQHF
NA	NA	TRBV9	TRBJ1-1	TGTGCCAGCAGTTCTCTGGGCCACCCGAACACTGAAGCTTTCTTT	CASSSLGHPNTEAFF
NA	NA	TRBV2	TRBJ1-1	TGTGCCAGCGCTCCCTATAACACTGAAGCTTTCTTT	CASAPYNTEAFF
NA	NA	TRBV18	TRBJ2-2	TGTGCCAGCTCACCAAACGGAGGGTCGGGCACCGGGGAGCTGTTTTTT	CASSPNGGSGTGELFF
NA	TRBD2	TRBV28	TRBJ2-7	TGTGCCAGCAGTTTATTAGCGGGAGACGCCTACGAGCAGTACTTC	CASSLLAGDAYEQYF
NA	TRBD1	TRBV11-1	TRBJ1-2	TGTGCCAGCAGCTTATGGGACAGGGAGGACTATGGCTACACCTTC	CASSLWDREDYGYTF
NA	TRBD2	TRBV6-5	TRBJ2-7	TGTGCCAGCAGCCCCTGGACTAGCGGTCCCTACGAGCAGTACTTC	CASSPWTSGPYEQYF
NA	NA	TRBV2	TRBJ2-7	TGTGCCAGCAACATCGGGGCTTACGAGCAGTACTTC	CASNIGAYEQYF
NA	TRBD1	TRBV15	TRBJ2-5	TGTGCCACCAGCAGAGATCGTGGCAGGGGGATAGAGACCCAGTACTTC	CATSRDRGRGIETQYF
NA	NA	TRBV10-3	TRBJ1-3	TGTGCCATCAGTGCCCAGGCAGGGGTTGGAAACACCATATATTTT	CAISAQAGVGNTIYF
once	TRBD2	TRBV9	TRBJ2-5	TGTGCCAGCGGGCTGACTAGCGAGTTCCAAGAGACCCAGTACTTC	CASGLTSEFQETQYF
NA	NA	TRBV7-8	TRBJ2-2	TGTGCCAGCAGCTTAGGGATGGGCCGGGCCGGGGAGCTGTTTTTT	CASSLGMGRAGELFF
NA	NA	TRBV15	TRBJ2-2	TGTGCCACCAGCAGACAGTACACCGGGGAGCTGTTTTTT	CATSRQYTGELFF
NA	NA	TRBV27	TRBJ2-5	TGTGCCAGAAGAAATCAGGTTCACCAAGAGACCCAGTACTTC	CARRNQVHQETQYF
NA	NA	TRBV18	TRBJ1-2	TGTGCCAGCTTCCCCGGACAAACTAACTATGGCTACACCTTC	CASFPGQTNYGYTF
NA	NA	TRBV5-1	TRBJ2-7	TGCGCCAGCAGTGGGGAGTGGGCGGACGAGCAGTACTTC	CASSGEWADEQYF
once	TRBD2	TRBV5-1	TRBJ2-7	TGCGCCAGCAGCATTGGGACTAGCGGGAGGCCTTCCTACGAGCAGTACTTC	CASSIGTSGRPSYEQYF
NA	TRBD1	TRBV27	TRBJ2-7	TGTGCCAGCAGTCCTGGACAGGGGAGAACCTACGAGCAGTACTTC	CASSPGQGRTYEQYF
NA	NA	TRBV11-2	TRBJ2-7	TGTGCCAGCAGCTTAGCAGGGGTTAGGGCCTACGAGCAGTACTTC	CASSLAGVRAYEQYF
NA	NA	TRBV30	TRBJ1-5	TGTGCCTGGAGTAGTACAGCAGAGGCCAATCAGCCCCAGCATTTT	CAWSSTAEANQPQHF
NA	NA	TRBV29-1	TRBJ2-3	TGCAGCGTTGATCAACCAGGGGGGACAGATACGCAGTATTTT	CSVDQPGGTDTQYF
NA	NA	TRBV30	TRBJ1-5	TGTGCCTGGAGTGACGGACTGTCTCAGCCCCAGCATTTT	CAWSDGLSQPQHF
NA	TRBD1	TRBV29-1	TRBJ2-2	TGCAGCGTCCCACAGGGGGCGAACACCGGGGAGCTGTTTTTT	CSVPQGANTGELFF
NA	NA	TRBV2	TRBJ1-4	TGTGCCAGCGGGGGAGCTGCAACTAATGAAAAACTGTTTTTT	CASGGAATNEKLFF
NA	TRBD2	TRBV6-5	TRBJ2-1	TGTGCCAGCAGCTCCCCTAGCGGCCCCTACAATGAGCAGTTCTTC	CASSSPSGPYNEQFF
once	TRBD2	TRBV4-1	TRBJ2-1	TGCGCCAGCAGCCAAGGCGGGCTAGCGGGAGAGAAGCAGTTCTTC	CASSQGGLAGEKQFF
NA	TRBD1	TRBV2	TRBJ2-7	TGTGCCAGCAGAACACAGGGGGTTCTCTCCTACGAGCAGTACTTC	CASRTQGVLSYEQYF
NA	NA	TRBV5-4	TRBJ1-2	TGTGCCAGCAGCCGGGACACGAGTGGCTACACCTTC	CASSRDTSGYTF
NA	TRBD1	TRBV11-3	TRBJ2-2	TGTGCCAGCAGCCGGACAGGGGCGGAAGAGGCGGGGAACACCGGGGAGCTGTTTTTT	CASSRTGAEEAGNTGELFF
NA	TRBD1	TRBV19	TRBJ1-3	TGTGCCAGTAGTATGGGACAGGGAGCTGGAAACACCATATATTTT	CASSMGQGAGNTIYF
NA	NA	TRBV5-4	TRBJ1-2	TGTGCCAGCAGCTTGGCCCTTGATGCTAACTATGGCTACACCTTC	CASSLALDANYGYTF
NA	TRBD1	TRBV7-9	TRBJ1-1	TGTGCCAGCAGCTTAGAGGACAGGGGCACTGAAGCTTTCTTT	CASSLEDRGTEAFF
NA	TRBD2	TRBV7-8	TRBJ2-7	TGTGCCAGCAGCCCCCGTAGGACTAGTACCTACGAGCAGTACTTC	CASSPRRTSTYEQYF
NA	NA	TRBV7-6	TRBJ2-7	TGTGCCAGCAGCTTAGTCTGGGCTTACGAGCAGTACTTC	CASSLVWAYEQYF
NA	NA	TRBV5-4	TRBJ1-2	TGTGCCAGCAGCTCCTTAGACTACCCGGGTGACTATGGCTACACCTTC	CASSSLDYPGDYGYTF
NA	TRBD1	TRBV5-4	TRBJ2-3	TGTGCCAGCAGCTTGTTAGGGGGCGGTCCCACGGATACGCAGTATTTT	CASSLLGGGPTDTQYF
NA	TRBD1	TRBV7-2	TRBJ2-7	TGTGCCAGCAGCCTTATGGGGGGGACAGGGATAAACTACGAGCAGTACTTC	CASSLMGGTGINYEQYF
NA	TRBD1	TRBV5-6	TRBJ1-5	TGTGCCAGCAGCTCCGCGGACAGGGGGCTGTATAGCAATCAGCCCCAGCATTTT	CASSSADRGLYSNQPQHF
NA	NA	TRBV18	TRBJ1-1	TGTGCCAGCTCACCACCGTTCGCCTTGGTCACTGAAGCTTTCTTT	CASSPPFALVTEAFF
NA	NA	TRBV11-2	TRBJ2-1	TGTGCCAGCAGCTTAATCCTTACAGGGATCGGGGAGAATGAGCAGTTCTTC	CASSLILTGIGENEQFF
once	NA	TRBV27	TRBJ2-7	TGTGCCAGCAGTTTACCCTCCCGCGGTGTGATGGAGCAGTACTTC	CASSLPSRGVMEQYF
NA	NA	TRBV7-9	TRBJ2-7	TGTGCCAGCAGCCCCCGGACAGGGGGATCTAGCGGGAGGTCCTACGAGCAGTACTTC	CASSPRTGGSSGRSYEQYF
NA	NA	TRBV14	TRBJ2-7	TGTGCCAGCAGCCAAAACCGGGACGGGAACTACGAGCAGTACTTC	CASSQNRDGNYEQYF
NA	NA	TRBV7-8	TRBJ1-2	TGTGCCAGCAGCTTAGGAAGGACACTCTATGGCTACACCTTC	CASSLGRTLYGYTF
NA	NA	TRBV7-2	TRBJ2-2	TGTGCCAGCAGCTTAGATTACAGGAACACCGGGGAGCTGTTTTTT	CASSLDYRNTGELFF
NA	TRBD1	TRBV5-1	TRBJ2-7	TGCGCCAGCAGCACGGGTTACCTGGGACAGGGGAACGACGAGCAGTACTTC	CASSTGYLGQGNDEQYF
once	NA	TRBV5-4	TRBJ1-2	TGTGCCAGCAGCCGGGAGAATCAGTTCCCCGGGTCGGACTATGGCTACACCTTC	CASSRENQFPGSDYGYTF